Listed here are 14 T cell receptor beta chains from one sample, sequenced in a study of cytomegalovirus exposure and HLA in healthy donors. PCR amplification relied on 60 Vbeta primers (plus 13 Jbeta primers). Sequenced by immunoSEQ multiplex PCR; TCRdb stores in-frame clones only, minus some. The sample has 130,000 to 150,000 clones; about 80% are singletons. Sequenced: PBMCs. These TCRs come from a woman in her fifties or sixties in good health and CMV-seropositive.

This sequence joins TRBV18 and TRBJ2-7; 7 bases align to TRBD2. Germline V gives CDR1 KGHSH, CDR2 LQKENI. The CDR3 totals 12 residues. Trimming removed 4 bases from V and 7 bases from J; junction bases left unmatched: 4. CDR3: CASSLLADEQYF. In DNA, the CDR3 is TGTGCCAGCTCACTTCTAGCGGATGAGCAGTACTTC.

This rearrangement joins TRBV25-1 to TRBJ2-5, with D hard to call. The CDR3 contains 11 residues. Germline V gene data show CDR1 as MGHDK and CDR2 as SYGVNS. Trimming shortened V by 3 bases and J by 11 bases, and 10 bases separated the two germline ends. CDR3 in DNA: TGTGCCAGCAGTGAGTTGACCGGGCAGTACTTC. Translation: CASSELTGQYF.

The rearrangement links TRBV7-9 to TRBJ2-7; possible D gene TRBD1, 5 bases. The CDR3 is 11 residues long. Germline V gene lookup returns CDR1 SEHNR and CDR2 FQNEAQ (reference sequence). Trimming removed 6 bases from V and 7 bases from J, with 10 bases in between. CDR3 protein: CASRGLGEQYF. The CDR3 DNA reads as TGTGCCAGCAGGGGGCTGGGGGAGCAGTACTTC.

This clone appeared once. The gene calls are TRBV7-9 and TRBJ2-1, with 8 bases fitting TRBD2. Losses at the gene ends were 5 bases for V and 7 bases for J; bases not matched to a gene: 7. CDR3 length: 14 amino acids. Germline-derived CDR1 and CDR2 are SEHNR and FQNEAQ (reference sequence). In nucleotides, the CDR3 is TGTGCCAGCAGCCGGGGGGGGCAGTGGAATGAGCAGTTCTTC. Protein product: CASSRGGQWNEQFF. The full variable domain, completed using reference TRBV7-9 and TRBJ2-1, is DTGVSQNPRHKITKRGQNVTFRCDPISEHNRLYWYRQTLGQGPEFLTYFQNEAQLEKSRLLSDRFSAERPKGSFSTLEIQRTEQGDSAMYLCASSRGGQWNEQFFGPGTRLTVL.

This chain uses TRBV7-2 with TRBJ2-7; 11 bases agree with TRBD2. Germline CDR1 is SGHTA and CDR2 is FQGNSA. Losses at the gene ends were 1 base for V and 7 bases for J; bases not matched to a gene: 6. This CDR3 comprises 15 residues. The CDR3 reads CASSLGVAGGREQYF. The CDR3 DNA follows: TGTGCCAGCAGCTTAGGTGTAGCGGGAGGGCGGGAGCAGTACTTC.

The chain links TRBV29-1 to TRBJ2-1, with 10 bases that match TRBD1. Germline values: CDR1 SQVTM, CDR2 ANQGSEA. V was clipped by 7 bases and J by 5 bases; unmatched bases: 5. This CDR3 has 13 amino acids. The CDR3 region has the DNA TGCAGCGCTTCGGGACAGGGGAACAATGAGCAGTTCTTC. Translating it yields CSASGQGNNEQFF.

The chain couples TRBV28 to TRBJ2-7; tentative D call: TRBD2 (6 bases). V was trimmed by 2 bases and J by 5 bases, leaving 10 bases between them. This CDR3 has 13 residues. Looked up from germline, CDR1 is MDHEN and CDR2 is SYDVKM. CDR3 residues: CASSLRGSNEQYF. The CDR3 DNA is TGTGCCAGCAGTTTACGGGGGAGCAACGAGCAGTACTTC.

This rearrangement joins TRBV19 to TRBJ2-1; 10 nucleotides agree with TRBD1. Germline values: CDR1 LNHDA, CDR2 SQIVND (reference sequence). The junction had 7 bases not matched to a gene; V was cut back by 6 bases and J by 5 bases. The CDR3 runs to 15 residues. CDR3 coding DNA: TGTGCCAGTAGCCCATCGGGACAGGGGCACAATGAGCAGTTCTTC. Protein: CASSPSGQGHNEQFF. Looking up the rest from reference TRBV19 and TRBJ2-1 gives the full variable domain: DGGITQSPKYLFRKEGQNVTLSCEQNLNHDAMYWYRQDPGQGLRLIYYSQIVNDFQKGDIAEGYSVSREKKESFPLTVTSAQKNPTAFYLCASSPSGQGHNEQFFGPGTRLTVL.

Here the CDR3 reads CASSNQGANNDYGYTF. The CDR3, as DNA: TGTGCCAGTAGTAACCAGGGGGCGAACAACGACTATGGCTACACCTTC. The chain has TRBV19 and TRBJ1-2; 8 bases line up with TRBD1. This CDR3 is 16 amino acids long. V gave up 4 bases and J gave up 3 bases; unmatched junction bases: 10. Germline V lookup: CDR1 LNHDA, CDR2 SQIVND (reference sequence).

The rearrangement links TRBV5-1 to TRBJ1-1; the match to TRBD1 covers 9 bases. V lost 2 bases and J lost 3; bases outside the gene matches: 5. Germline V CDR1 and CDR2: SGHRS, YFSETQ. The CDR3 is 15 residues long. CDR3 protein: CASSLERQGDTEAFF. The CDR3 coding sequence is TGCGCCAGCAGCTTAGAAAGACAGGGGGACACTGAAGCTTTCTTT.

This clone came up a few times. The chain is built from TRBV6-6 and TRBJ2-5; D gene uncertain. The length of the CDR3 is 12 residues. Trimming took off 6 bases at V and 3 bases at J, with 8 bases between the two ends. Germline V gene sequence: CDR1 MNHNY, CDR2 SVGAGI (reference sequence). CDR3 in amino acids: CASSVSKETQYF. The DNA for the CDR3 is TGTGCCAGCAGCGTCTCTAAAGAGACCCAGTACTTC.

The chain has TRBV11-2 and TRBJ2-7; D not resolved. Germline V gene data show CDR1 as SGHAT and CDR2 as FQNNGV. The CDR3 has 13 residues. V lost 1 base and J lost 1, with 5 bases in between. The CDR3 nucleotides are TGTGCCAGCAGCTTAGTTAGTTCCTACGAGCAGTACTTC. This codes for CASSLVSSYEQYF.

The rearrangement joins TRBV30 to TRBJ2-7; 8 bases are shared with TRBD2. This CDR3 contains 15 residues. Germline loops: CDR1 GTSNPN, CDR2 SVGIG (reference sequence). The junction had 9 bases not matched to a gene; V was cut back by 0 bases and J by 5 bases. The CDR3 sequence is CAWSVRISGTNEQYF. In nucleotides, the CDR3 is TGTGCCTGGAGTGTACGGATTAGCGGGACCAACGAGCAGTACTTC.

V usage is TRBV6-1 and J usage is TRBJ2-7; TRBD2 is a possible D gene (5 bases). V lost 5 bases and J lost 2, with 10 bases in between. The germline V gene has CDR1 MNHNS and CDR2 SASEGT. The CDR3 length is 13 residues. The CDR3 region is CASSSRGPYEQYF. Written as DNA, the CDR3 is TGTGCCAGCAGTTCGCGAGGGCCCTACGAGCAGTACTTC.